The 31 T cell receptor beta chains below come from one sample, sequenced in a study of blood T cell repertoires in COVID-19 (dated by TCRdb to 2020 to 2021). Libraries were prepared through the immunoSEQ multiplex PCR assay. Not all clones reach the TCRdb copy of this immuneACCESS table, which keeps in-frame sequences only. Checked studies attribute under half of the gap to unresolved V genes and leave the rest unexplained. The sample records some 110,000 clones, around three quarters of which are singletons. The leading ten clones occupy roughly 6% of the sample. Sequenced: peripheral blood. The receptors derive from an older man with acute or convalescent COVID-19.

This clone came up a few times. The chain combines TRBV16 with TRBJ1-2; 8 bases are a match to TRBD1. With 1 base clipped from V and 3 bases from J, the junction kept 4 bases outside the gene matches. The CDR3 runs 15 residues. Germline-derived CDR1 and CDR2 are KGHSY and FQNENV. In DNA form, the CDR3 reads TGTGCCAGCAGCCAATTGGACAGGGAGGACTATGGCTACACCTTC. Amino acids: CASSQLDREDYGYTF.

This clone was found a few times. This sequence joins TRBV5-1 and TRBJ2-2; the D is unclear. The CDR3 covers 13 residues. Germline V gene sequence: CDR1 SGHRS, CDR2 YFSETQ. V dropped 0 bases and J dropped 6 bases, with 6 bases sitting between them. DNA for the CDR3: TGCGCCAGCAGCTTGGTAGAGTCCGGGGAGCTGTTTTTT. Translation gives CASSLVESGELFF.

The gene calls are TRBV15 and TRBJ1-3; D call uncertain. Germline CDR1 LNHNV, CDR2 YYDKDF (reference sequence). Trimming left V 1 base short and J 2 bases short, with 9 bases between. This CDR3 is 15 amino acids long. In nucleotides, the CDR3 is TGTGCCACCAGCAGAGTAGCACATACTGGAAACACCATATATTTT. Translated: CATSRVAHTGNTIYF.

This chain joins TRBV11-2 and TRBJ2-5; 11 nucleotides line up with TRBD2. J gave up 4 bases and V 5 bases, and 9 bases lay outside the gene matches. Looked up from germline, CDR1 is SGHAT and CDR2 is FQNNGV. This CDR3 is built from 16 residues. In DNA form, the CDR3 reads TGTGCCAGCAGCCACCCTACTAGCGGGAGTGGAGAGACCCAGTACTTC. Translating it yields CASSHPTSGSGETQYF.

The chain carries TRBV30 and TRBJ1-3; D ambiguous. In germline, CDR1 is GTSNPN, CDR2 SVGIG (reference sequence). This CDR3 is built from 14 residues. V lost 2 bases to trimming and J lost 0 bases, with 8 bases between them. The DNA for the CDR3 is TGTGCCTGGAGTAACAGCCTCTCTGGAAACACCATATATTTT. This translates into CAWSNSLSGNTIYF.

This clone appeared a few times. The chain combines TRBV5-6 with TRBJ1-1, with 7 bases identical to TRBD1. After removal of 4 bases from V and 4 bases from J, the junction contained 4 bases not matched to a gene. Germline V lookup: CDR1 SGHDT, CDR2 YYEEEE. This CDR3 is built from 13 residues. CDR3 region: CASSPTGITEAFF. The CDR3 DNA reads as TGTGCCAGCAGCCCGACAGGGATCACTGAAGCTTTCTTT.

The V and J genes are TRBV11-2 and TRBJ2-5; 9 bases map to TRBD1. Germline lookup yields CDR1 SGHAT and CDR2 FQNNGV. The CDR3 is made up of 13 amino acids. V lost 4 bases and J lost 4; bases outside the gene matches: 1. The CDR3 protein is CASSWGQGETQYF. The CDR3 coding sequence is TGTGCCAGCAGCTGGGGACAGGGAGAGACCCAGTACTTC.

This chain uses TRBV5-5 with TRBJ1-5; tentative D call: TRBD1 (5 bases). This CDR3 is built from 16 residues. CDR1 is SGHKS, CDR2 YYEKEE, per germline (reference sequence). V lost 0 bases to trimming and J lost 4 bases, with 14 bases between them. The chain's CDR3 is CASSLVWVGDNQPQHF. The CDR3 bases are TGTGCCAGCAGCTTGGTTTGGGTAGGGGATAATCAGCCCCAGCATTTT.

V gene TRBV21-1 combines with J gene TRBJ1-5. TRBV21-1 is a listed pseudogene. This CDR3 comprises 15 residues. The CDR3 DNA is TGTGCCAGCAGCAAATGGGGGGTCCCCAATCAGCCCCAGCATTTT. It specifies CASSKWGVPNQPQHF.

This chain links TRBV12-3 or TRBV12-4 with TRBJ2-7; 11 bases match TRBD2. The J segment lost 5 bases and the V segment lost 7 bases, leaving 4 bases of the junction unmatched. The CDR3 contains 13 residues. As DNA, the CDR3 is TGTGCCAGCACGACTAGCGGGACGAACGAGCAGTACTTC. Amino acids: CASTTSGTNEQYF.

The V and J genes are TRBV2 and TRBJ2-1; 11 nucleotides match TRBD2. The CDR3 consists of 15 residues. Germline values: CDR1 SNHLY, CDR2 FYNNEI. Trimming cost V 5 bases and J 4 bases; bases outside gene matches: 4. CDR3 sequence: CASSPRTSGYNEQFF. CDR3 nucleotides: TGTGCCAGCAGTCCCCGGACTAGCGGGTACAATGAGCAGTTCTTC.

This sequence joins TRBV7-8 and TRBJ2-7; 9 nucleotides match TRBD2. The germline V gene has CDR1 SGHVS and CDR2 FQNEAQ. J was trimmed by 3 bases and V by 1 base; bases with no gene match: 4. There are 15 residues in the CDR3. The chain's CDR3 is CASSLGLADLYEQYF. DNA of the CDR3: TGTGCCAGCAGCTTAGGACTAGCGGATCTCTACGAGCAGTACTTC.

This clone was recorded only once. The chain is built from TRBV5-1 and TRBJ1-1; no clear D. The CDR3 has 14 residues. The germline gives CDR1 SGHRS, CDR2 YFSETQ. With 1 base removed from V and 1 base from J, the gap between germline ends came to 8 bases. CDR3 loop: CASSLLSGNTEAFF. The CDR3 DNA is TGCGCCAGCAGCTTGTTGTCGGGGAACACTGAAGCTTTCTTT.

This clone turned up a few times. This sequence joins TRBV6-5 and TRBJ1-5, with TRBD1 as a possible D gene (6 bases). Germline CDR1 and CDR2: MNHEY and SVGAGI. Trimming shortened V by 2 bases and J by 1 base, and 9 bases separated the two germline ends. There are 15 residues in the CDR3. CDR3 sequence reads: CASSYTRGSNQPQHF. In DNA, the CDR3 is TGTGCCAGCAGTTACACCAGGGGAAGCAATCAGCCCCAGCATTTT.

This chain links TRBV16 with TRBJ1-4, with D unclear. Per the germline V gene, CDR1 is KGHSY and CDR2 is FQNENV. The CDR3 extends over 14 amino acids. V was pared by 2 bases and J by 0 bases, with 4 bases between. In DNA form, the CDR3 reads TGTGCCAGCAGCCAACAGGCAACTAATGAAAAACTGTTTTTT. It translates to CASSQQATNEKLFF.

This chain links TRBV18 with TRBJ1-2; possibly TRBD1 for D (6 bases). Germline lookup yields CDR1 KGHSH and CDR2 LQKENI. Between the trimmed V and J ends, which lost 1 base and 3 bases, there was a span of 12 bases. There are 15 residues in the CDR3. CDR3 sequence: CASSPQGTLDYGYTF. CDR3 nucleotides: TGTGCCAGCTCACCACAAGGGACATTAGACTATGGCTACACCTTC.

The chain uses TRBV24-1 and TRBJ2-1; D may be TRBD1 (6 bases). This CDR3 is built from 13 residues. Germline CDR1 is KGHDR and CDR2 is SFDVKD. The ends were cut back, 9 bases at V and 0 bases at J, with 8 bases in the middle. The CDR3 nucleotides are TGTGCCACCGGACAGAGCTCCTACAATGAGCAGTTCTTC. Its protein is CATGQSSYNEQFF.

The chain combines TRBV7-6 with TRBJ1-4; D perhaps matches TRBD1 (5 bases). The germline CDR1 and CDR2 sequences are SGHVS and FNYEAQ. V was pared by 1 base and J by 8 bases, with 14 bases between. The CDR3 length is 15 residues. As DNA, the CDR3 is TGTGCCAGCAGCTTAGGGGTGGGGGGAGAGGAAAAACTGTTTTTT. Its protein is CASSLGVGGEEKLFF.

The chain joins TRBV21-1 to TRBJ2-1; the table gives TRBD1 as D, unverified against the DNA. TRBV21-1 represents a pseudogene. The CDR3 runs 15 residues. The CDR3 nucleotides read TGTGCCAGCAGCAAAGACAAGGGGTTTAAGGATGAGCAGTTCTTC. This sequence encodes CASSKDKGFKDEQFF.

The rearrangement links TRBV20-1 to TRBJ1-6; weak D call: TRBD1 (5 bases). Trimming took 3 bases from V and 0 from J, leaving 15 bases between them. The germline V gene has CDR1 DFQATT and CDR2 SNEGSKA (reference sequence). The CDR3 totals 17 residues. CDR3 bases: TGCAGTGCTAGTCAGGGCGATAGGAGCTCCTATAATTCACCCCTCCACTTT. This encodes CSASQGDRSSYNSPLHF.

The CDR3 nucleotides are TGTGCCAGCAACACACCAGGGGGCCTAGGCTACACCTTC. This codes for CASNTPGGLGYTF. This chain joins TRBV6-5 and TRBJ1-2, with 8 bases identical to TRBD1. The CDR3 runs 13 residues. Germline values: CDR1 MNHEY, CDR2 SVGAGI. With 7 bases clipped from V and 8 bases from J, the junction kept 9 bases outside the gene matches.

The chain uses TRBV11-3 and TRBJ2-7; tentative D call: TRBD1 (6 bases). Germline CDR1 SGHNT, CDR2 YENEEA. CDR3 length: 15 amino acids. V was cut by 3 bases and J by 3 bases, with 15 bases left in between. This CDR3 reads CASSLGQGSFYEQYF. In DNA form, the CDR3 reads TGTGCCAGCAGCTTGGGGCAGGGGTCATTCTACGAGCAGTACTTC.

The chain recombines TRBV18 with TRBJ2-7; the match to TRBD1 covers 7 bases. The CDR3 covers 13 residues. CDR1 is KGHSH and CDR2 is LQKENI in the germline V gene. The trim removed 6 bases at V and 5 bases at J, leaving 7 bases unmatched. The CDR3 region has the DNA TGTGCCAGCTCGCCGGACAGGAACGACGAGCAGTACTTC. Protein product: CASSPDRNDEQYF.

The genes are TRBV5-5 and TRBJ2-2; D not certain. CDR1 and CDR2 (germline): SGHKS, YYEKEE (reference sequence). The V end was cut by 4 bases, the J end by 4 bases, with 5 bases between. There are 12 residues in the CDR3. The CDR3 here is CASSGLTGELFF. Here the CDR3 DNA reads TGTGCCAGCAGCGGGCTCACCGGGGAGCTGTTTTTT.

This chain connects TRBV7-3 to TRBJ2-3; D ambiguous. CDR3 length equals 13 residues. CDR1 and CDR2 from the germline V gene are SGHTA and FQGTGA. Trimming took 5 bases from V and 3 from J, leaving 9 bases between them. CDR3 in amino acids: CASSNTQTDTQYF. As DNA, the CDR3 is TGTGCCAGCAGCAATACACAGACAGATACGCAGTATTTT.

In this sample, this clone turned up once. The chain uses TRBV10-3 and TRBJ2-1, with 11 nucleotides matching TRBD2. The CDR3 loop spans 14 amino acids. Losses at the gene ends were 10 bases for V and 0 bases for J; bases not matched to a gene: 2. Germline CDR1 reads ENHRY; CDR2 reads SYGVKD. CDR3: CASLAGGSYNEQFF. The CDR3 DNA is TGTGCCAGCCTAGCGGGGGGCTCCTACAATGAGCAGTTCTTC.

The rearrangement uses TRBV6-5 and TRBJ1-1; no firm D call. Trimming removed 4 bases at V and 8 bases at J, with 14 bases between. Looked up from germline, CDR1 is MNHEY and CDR2 is SVGAGI. This CDR3 is 13 amino acids long. CDR3 DNA sequence: TGTGCCAGCAGTTCTCAGCTCGGGTTGGAAGCTTTCTTT. This encodes CASSSQLGLEAFF.

This CDR3 is CASYRDTKNIQYF. The CDR3 DNA sequence: TGCGCCAGCTACCGGGACACAAAAAACATTCAGTACTTC. This sequence joins TRBV5-1 and TRBJ2-4; maybe TRBD1 (6 bases). V was clipped by 7 bases and J by 4 bases, with 12 bases between them. This CDR3 contains 13 residues. Germline V lookup: CDR1 SGHRS, CDR2 YFSETQ.

As DNA, the CDR3 is TGTGCCAGCAGTCCCCAAGGAGGTAGGAACACTGAAGCTTTCTTT. Its protein is CASSPQGGRNTEAFF. The chain joins TRBV27 to TRBJ1-1, with D uncertain. V lost 5 bases to trimming and J lost 1 base, with 14 bases between them. CDR1 is MNHEY and CDR2 is SMNVEV in the germline V gene (reference sequence). The CDR3 is 15 residues long.

The rearrangement joins TRBV27 to TRBJ2-5; 7 nucleotides line up with TRBD1. This CDR3 has 13 amino acids. J was trimmed by 7 bases and V by 5 bases; bases with no gene match: 7. Per the germline V gene, CDR1 is MNHEY and CDR2 is SMNVEV (reference sequence). The CDR3 loop is CASSQTGMRTQYF. CDR3 bases: TGTGCCAGCAGTCAGACAGGGATGAGGACCCAGTACTTC.

The V and J genes are TRBV30 and TRBJ1-1, with 7 bases lining up with TRBD1. Germline CDR1 GTSNPN, CDR2 SVGIG (reference sequence). The CDR3 sequence is 13 residues long. The V segment lost 3 bases and the J segment 1 base; nucleotides outside the gene matches: 2. The chain's CDR3 is CAWSRTGNTEAFF. The CDR3 bases are TGTGCCTGGAGCCGGACAGGGAACACTGAAGCTTTCTTT.